These 23 T cell receptor beta chains were sequenced from one sample in a study of shared T cell receptors in the human thymus. TCRdb's copy holds only in-frame clones and misses some; the assay was immunoSEQ multiplex PCR. The sample holds almost 550,000 clones, approximately 78% seen once. The same sample was also used in a study of human thymus T cells.

The sequenced material came from thymocytes. These receptors were collected from a boy younger than two with a congenital heart defect.

This clone was counted between two and nine times. The chain recombines TRBV28 with TRBJ2-7; TRBD2 matches 7 bases. The junction had 9 bases not matched to a gene; V was cut back by 3 bases and J by 7 bases. CDR3 length: 14 residues. Germline lookup yields CDR1 MDHEN and CDR2 SYDVKM. This CDR3 is CASSFWRESWEQYF. CDR3 in DNA: TGTGCCAGCAGTTTCTGGCGGGAGTCGTGGGAGCAGTACTTC. The full variable domain, with the rest looked up from reference TRBV28 and TRBJ2-7, is DVKVTQSSRYLVKRTGEKVFLECVQDMDHENMFWYRQDPGLGLRLIYFSYDVKMKEKGDIPEGYSVSREKKERFSLILESASTNQTSMYLCASSFWRESWEQYFGPGTRLTVT.

In this sample, this clone turned up a few times. The chain links TRBV2 to TRBJ2-4; TRBD2 agrees at 7 bases. Germline loops: CDR1 SNHLY, CDR2 FYNNEI. This CDR3 is 12 amino acids long. The V gene end was trimmed by 5 bases and the J gene end by 9 bases; junction bases not matched to a gene: 4. The CDR3 region is CASSTGTIIQYF. As DNA, the CDR3 is TGTGCCAGCAGTACGGGGACTATCATTCAGTACTTC. Full variable domain (outside the CDR3, taken from reference TRBV2 and TRBJ2-4): EPEVTQTPSHQVTQMGQEVILRCVPISNHLYFYWYRQILGQKVEFLVSFYNNEISEKSEIFDDQFSVERPDGSNFTLKIRSTKLEDSAMYFCASSTGTIIQYFGAGTRLSVL.

The genes are TRBV19 and TRBJ1-2; no clear D gene. The CDR3 is 12 amino acids. Germline-derived CDR1 and CDR2 are LNHDA and SQIVND (reference sequence). Trimming removed 7 bases at V and 1 base at J, with 7 bases between. The chain's CDR3 is CASKENNYGYTF. The CDR3 region has the DNA TGTGCCAGTAAGGAGAATAACTATGGCTACACCTTC. The whole variable domain, filled in from reference TRBV19 and TRBJ1-2, reads DGGITQSPKYLFRKEGQNVTLSCEQNLNHDAMYWYRQDPGQGLRLIYYSQIVNDFQKGDIAEGYSVSREKKESFPLTVTSAQKNPTAFYLCASKENNYGYTFGSGTRLTVV.

The rearrangement links TRBV18 to TRBJ2-7; 9 bases are shared with TRBD2. V lost 3 bases and J lost 5; bases outside the gene matches: 8. This CDR3 has 15 amino acids. CDR1 is KGHSH and CDR2 is LQKENI in the germline V gene. CDR3 in amino acids: CASSPRDLAGNEQYF. CDR3 DNA: TGTGCCAGCTCACCGCGGGATCTAGCGGGAAACGAGCAGTACTTC.

The chain has TRBV28 and TRBJ2-5, with 7 bases identical to TRBD1. This CDR3 comprises 13 residues. From germline, CDR1 is MDHEN and CDR2 SYDVKM. Unmatched junction bases numbered 5, after V lost 8 bases and J lost 2 bases. CDR3 in amino acids: CASGRQGQETQYF. CDR3 DNA: TGTGCCAGCGGAAGACAGGGTCAAGAGACCCAGTACTTC.

This sequence joins TRBV7-2 and TRBJ2-3; possibly TRBD2 for D (5 bases). This CDR3 has 17 amino acids. V dropped 1 base and J dropped 1 base, with 15 bases sitting between them. The germline V gene encodes CDR1 SGHTA and CDR2 FQGNSA. The CDR3 nucleotides are TGTGCCAGCAGCTTAGGACTGGTTGAGGGAGGCACAGATACGCAGTATTTT. This gives the protein CASSLGLVEGGTDTQYF.

V and J are TRBV6-5 and TRBJ2-1; tentatively, D is TRBD2 (5 bases). With 4 bases removed from V and 7 bases from J, the gap between germline ends came to 17 bases. Germline-derived CDR1 and CDR2 are MNHEY and SVGAGI. CDR3 size: 15 residues. CDR3 protein: CASSCSGSSGNEQFF. In nucleotides, the CDR3 is TGTGCCAGCAGTTGTTCGGGATCATCGGGGAATGAGCAGTTCTTC.

This clone was seen a handful of times. This sequence joins TRBV5-1 and TRBJ2-6; 8 nucleotides match TRBD2. V dropped 3 bases and J dropped 4; count of bases not matched to a gene: 15. The CDR3 loop spans 19 amino acids. The germline CDR1 and CDR2 sequences are SGHRS and YFSETQ. The DNA of the CDR3 is TGCGCCAGCAGCTCCGGACAAACCGGGACTAGGCCCGGGGCCAACGTCCTGACTTTC. It specifies CASSSGQTGTRPGANVLTF.

This rearrangement joins TRBV4-3 to TRBJ1-5, with D possibly being TRBD1 (5 bases). Trimming shortened V by 3 bases and J by 7 bases, and 13 bases separated the two germline ends. This CDR3 comprises 14 residues. Germline loops: CDR1 LGHNA, CDR2 YSLEER. The DNA of the CDR3 is TGCGCCAGCAGCCAGGGCCAGGGACTGCAGCCCCAGCATTTT. Translating gives CASSQGQGLQPQHF.

This clone appeared once. This chain links TRBV11-3 with TRBJ2-7; 7 bases line up with TRBD2. Germline loops: CDR1 SGHNT, CDR2 YENEEA. Germline trimming cut 6 bases from V and 0 bases from J; bases unmatched to any gene: 11. The CDR3 covers 16 residues. This chain's CDR3 is CASRITTGRNSYEQYF. The CDR3 DNA reads TGTGCCAGCAGGATTACAACCGGGAGGAACTCCTACGAGCAGTACTTC.

V is TRBV29-1 and J is TRBJ2-7; TRBD2 matches at 11 bases. The germline V gene has CDR1 SQVTM and CDR2 ANQGSEA. V shed 6 bases, J shed 2 bases, and the junction held 3 bases outside the gene matches. The CDR3 extends over 13 amino acids. The CDR3 bases are TGCAGCGTCGGGGGACTAGCGGCCTACGAGCAGTACTTC. This gives the protein CSVGGLAAYEQYF.

CDR3 in amino acids: CASSQAQREIETQYF. Here the CDR3 DNA reads TGCGCCAGCAGCCAAGCCCAGCGGGAGATAGAGACCCAGTACTTC. The chain is built from TRBV4-3 and TRBJ2-5, with 8 bases lining up with TRBD2. Germline V gene data show CDR1 as LGHNA and CDR2 as YSLEER. V lost 1 base to trimming and J lost 4 bases; unmatched junction nucleotides: 5. CDR3 length: 15 amino acids.

In its sample, this clone was seen once. The chain recombines TRBV20-1 with TRBJ1-1, with a possible D match to TRBD1 (6 bases). Germline assignment: CDR1 DFQATT and CDR2 SNEGSKA (reference sequence). Trimming removed 7 bases at V and 10 bases at J, with 13 bases between. This CDR3 is 10 amino acids long. In DNA, the CDR3 is TGCAGTGTTCTAGGGGGGGCAGCTTTCTTT. It translates to CSVLGGAAFF.

The rearrangement links TRBV15 to TRBJ1-5; perhaps TRBD1 as D (6 bases). Germline CDR1 and CDR2: LNHNV and YYDKDF (reference sequence). The CDR3 covers 17 residues. Trimming pared 1 base from V and 0 bases from J, leaving 13 bases between. CDR3 sequence: CATSRVWGRGSNQPQHF. In nucleotides, the CDR3 is TGTGCCACCAGCAGAGTATGGGGCAGGGGTAGCAATCAGCCCCAGCATTTT.

The gene calls are TRBV25-1 and TRBJ2-1, with D perhaps TRBD2 (6 bases). Trimming pared 0 bases from V and 6 bases from J, leaving 15 bases between. This CDR3 is built from 16 residues. Germline CDR1 reads MGHDK; CDR2 reads SYGVNS. The CDR3 here is CASSEYIGEARNEQFF. CDR3 DNA: TGTGCCAGCAGTGAATATATCGGGGAGGCCCGCAATGAGCAGTTCTTC.

The rearrangement uses TRBV6-5 and TRBJ1-1, with D perhaps matching TRBD1 (6 bases). The ends were cut back, 0 bases at V and 6 bases at J, with 11 bases in the middle. Germline V lookup: CDR1 MNHEY, CDR2 SVGAGI. This CDR3 contains 14 residues. CDR3 sequence: CASSYSSRGPEAFF. In nucleotides, the CDR3 is TGTGCCAGCAGTTACTCGTCCAGGGGCCCTGAAGCTTTCTTT.

The chain joins TRBV18 to TRBJ1-1, with D possibly being TRBD1 (5 bases). Germline values: CDR1 KGHSH, CDR2 LQKENI. V was cut by 3 bases and J by 11 bases, with 10 bases left in between. The CDR3 runs to 11 residues. In DNA, the CDR3 is TGTGCCAGCTCACCGGGCGGGGGGGCTTTCTTT. Residues: CASSPGGGAFF.

This chain joins TRBV5-1 and TRBJ1-2; possibly TRBD1 for D (6 bases). CDR3 length equals 15 residues. Between the trimmed V and J ends, which lost 0 bases and 6 bases, there was a span of 15 bases. CDR1 is SGHRS, CDR2 YFSETQ, per germline. The CDR3 protein is CASSLVFGGGHGYTF. The CDR3 DNA reads as TGCGCCAGCAGCTTGGTCTTCGGGGGGGGGCATGGCTACACCTTC.

The genes are TRBV7-2 and TRBJ2-3, with a weak D call TRBD2 (5 bases). Trimming shortened V by 1 base and J by 2 bases, and 10 bases separated the two germline ends. This CDR3 contains 15 residues. From germline, CDR1 is SGHTA and CDR2 FQGNSA. In DNA, the CDR3 is TGTGCCAGCAGCTTAGGGCGGGCCTCCACAGATACGCAGTATTTT. Its translation is CASSLGRASTDTQYF.

The chain employs TRBV6-6 and TRBJ1-2; 8 bases align to TRBD1. Germline CDR1 reads MNHNY; CDR2 reads SVGAGI (reference sequence). V shed 6 bases, J shed 1 base, and the junction held 7 bases outside the gene matches. This CDR3 has 15 residues. CDR3 amino acids: CASSPRTGFNYGYTF. The CDR3, as DNA: TGTGCCAGCAGCCCTCGGACAGGGTTTAACTATGGCTACACCTTC.

The V and J genes are TRBV14 and TRBJ1-5; D is unclear. CDR1 and CDR2 (germline): SGHDN, FVKESK. The V and J ends lost 4 bases and 0 bases respectively, with 7 bases between them. The CDR3 is 14 residues long. The CDR3 is CASSLGGSNQPQHF. The CDR3, as DNA: TGTGCCAGCAGCCTAGGAGGTAGCAATCAGCCCCAGCATTTT.

The chain couples TRBV6-5 to TRBJ2-3; D unclear. Germline lookup yields CDR1 MNHEY and CDR2 SVGAGI. V lost 6 bases and J 2 bases, leaving 15 bases between the germline ends. CDR3 size: 15 residues. The CDR3 spells CASSLHPGLTDTQYF. The CDR3 coding sequence is TGTGCCAGCAGCCTACATCCTGGGCTCACAGATACGCAGTATTTT.

This clone was counted only a few times. CDR3 DNA sequence: TGTGCCAGCAGCTTGGCCGGGGGACAGGGATACGAGCAGTACTTC. The encoded protein is CASSLAGGQGYEQYF. The chain combines TRBV5-4 with TRBJ2-7, with TRBD1 matching over 9 bases. The ends lost 0 bases at V and 4 bases at J; junction bases unmatched: 5. The CDR3 totals 15 residues. Looked up from germline, CDR1 is SGHNT and CDR2 is YYREEE (reference sequence). The full variable domain, its missing parts supplied by reference TRBV5-4 and TRBJ2-7, is ETGVTQSPTHLIKTRGQQVTLRCSSQSGHNTVSWYQQALGQGPQFIFQYYREEENGRGNFPPRFSGLQFPNYSSELNVNALELDDSALYLCASSLAGGQGYEQYFGPGTRLTVT.